Below are 23 T cell receptor beta chains sequenced from a single sample in a study of neoadjuvant anti-PD-1 for oral cavity cancer. The assay was immunoSEQ multiplex PCR, and TCRdb's table has in-frame clones only and misses some. This sample has over 11,000 clones, with nearly 75% found just once. The time point here: after neoadjuvant nivolumab, at surgical resection. Sequencing was performed on PBMCs, taken after nivolumab (anti-PD-1) treatment. The receptors were gathered from a person aged 40 to 85 with oral cavity squamous cell carcinoma.

This clone showed up just a few times. J is TRBJ2-7 and V is TRBV11-2; 8 bases line up with TRBD1. The CDR3 totals 13 residues. In germline, CDR1 is SGHAT, CDR2 FQNNGV. V lost 7 bases and J lost 2; bases outside the gene matches: 4. This CDR3 reads CASKTQGAYEQYF. The CDR3, as DNA: TGTGCCAGCAAGACACAGGGGGCCTACGAGCAGTACTTC.

As regards this clone: The junction shows a germline mismatch at one end, possibly a read error. The chain carries TRBV4-1 and TRBJ2-1; TRBD2 aligns across 14 bases. Germline CDR1 and CDR2: MGHRA and YSYEKL. This CDR3 comprises 17 residues. CDR3: CASSEESGTSGSNEQFF. The CDR3 region has the DNA TGCGCCAGCAGCGAAGAGAGCGGGACTAGCGGGAGCAATGAGCAGTTCTTC.

The rearrangement links TRBV19 to TRBJ1-2; the match to TRBD1 covers 8 bases. CDR3 length: 18 amino acids. Germline loops: CDR1 LNHDA, CDR2 SQIVND (reference sequence). J lost 8 bases, V lost 7 bases, and 24 bases had no gene match. The chain's CDR3 is CASKGYTGTGGSSEGYTF. In DNA, the CDR3 is TGTGCCAGTAAAGGGTACACGGGGACAGGTGGGTCGTCGGAGGGCTACACCTTC.

This clone appeared a few times. V and J are TRBV2 and TRBJ2-6; D is perhaps TRBD1 (6 bases). This CDR3 has 16 residues. With 5 bases removed from V and 3 bases from J, the gap between germline ends came to 14 bases. CDR1 and CDR2 (germline): SNHLY, FYNNEI. CDR3 DNA sequence: TGTGCCAGCAGTCTCAGGGGCGCGGATGGGGCCAACGTCCTGACTTTC. It translates to CASSLRGADGANVLTF.

This clone was observed once. The chain combines TRBV5-1 with TRBJ2-3, with 12 positions matching TRBD2. Germline loops: CDR1 SGHRS, CDR2 YFSETQ. The CDR3 sequence is 16 residues long. V lost 6 bases to trimming and J lost 1 base; unmatched junction nucleotides: 6. The CDR3 region is CASNPSGGAGTDTQYF. CDR3 sequence (DNA): TGCGCCAGCAACCCTAGCGGGGGGGCGGGCACAGATACGCAGTATTTT.

The rearrangement links TRBV15 to TRBJ1-2; 7 bases map to TRBD1. V dropped 0 bases and J dropped 3; count of bases not matched to a gene: 4. This CDR3 contains 15 residues. Germline assignment: CDR1 LNHNV and CDR2 YYDKDF (reference sequence). In nucleotides, the CDR3 is TGTGCCACCAGCAGAGATTGGGACAGACACTATGGCTACACCTTC. Amino acids: CATSRDWDRHYGYTF.

This clone was picked up one time. V and J are TRBV7-8 and TRBJ1-5, with 8 bases identical to TRBD1. CDR1 and CDR2 (germline): SGHVS, FQNEAQ. V lost 6 bases, J lost 2 bases, and 12 bases stayed unmatched. The CDR3 is made up of 17 amino acids. CDR3 loop: CASSTLQGAAGNQPQHF. DNA for the CDR3: TGTGCCAGCAGTACACTCCAGGGGGCTGCAGGCAATCAGCCCCAGCATTTT.

This clone is a singleton in its sample. CDR3 in DNA: TGCAGCGCGGGGACAGGGTCAACCGAGCAGTACTTC. This gives the protein CSAGTGSTEQYF. The genes are TRBV29-1 and TRBJ2-7; 9 bases agree with TRBD1. Germline trimming cut 7 bases from V and 6 bases from J; bases unmatched to any gene: 7. This CDR3 comprises 12 residues. CDR1 is SQVTM, CDR2 ANQGSEA, per germline.

As regards this clone: The identical CDR3 is also encoded by other nucleotide sequences in the sample. CDR3 amino acids: CASSFGVRSGRTGELFF. DNA of the CDR3: TGCGCCAGCAGCTTCGGAGTGCGTAGCGGGAGGACCGGGGAGCTGTTTTTT. The chain joins TRBV5-1 to TRBJ2-2, with 10 bases aligning to TRBD2. The CDR3 runs 17 residues. Germline trimming cut 2 bases from V and 5 bases from J; bases unmatched to any gene: 9. Germline CDR1 reads SGHRS; CDR2 reads YFSETQ.

V gene TRBV5-1 combines with J gene TRBJ1-1; D possibly corresponds to TRBD1 (6 bases). Germline CDR1 SGHRS, CDR2 YFSETQ. There are 17 residues in the CDR3. Trimming shortened V by 4 bases and J by 5 bases, and 24 bases separated the two germline ends. This chain's CDR3 is CASSVGVAGARETEAFF. CDR3 in DNA: TGCGCCAGCAGCGTGGGGGTGGCGGGGGCGCGGGAAACTGAAGCTTTCTTT.

V and J are TRBV4-2 and TRBJ2-3; D gene unclear. With 0 bases removed from V and 2 bases from J, the gap between germline ends came to 6 bases. Germline lookup yields CDR1 LGHNA and CDR2 YNFKEQ. The CDR3 has 14 residues. Here the CDR3 reads CASSQESHTDTQYF. The DNA for the CDR3 is TGTGCCAGCAGCCAAGAGTCCCACACAGATACGCAGTATTTT.

This clone was seen more than once but under ten times. The genes are TRBV4-1 and TRBJ1-2; D gene uncertain. Germline CDR1 reads MGHRA; CDR2 reads YSYEKL. This CDR3 comprises 13 residues. V lost 4 bases and J lost 2, with 8 bases in between. CDR3 region: CASSLTVNYGYTF. The CDR3 DNA reads as TGCGCCAGCAGCCTAACAGTGAACTATGGCTACACCTTC.

The rearrangement uses TRBV7-2 and TRBJ2-6, with D possibly TRBD1 on 6 matching bases. This CDR3 contains 15 residues. The germline V and J ends were trimmed by 5 bases and 0 bases, with 8 bases remaining between them. CDR1 is SGHTA and CDR2 is FQGNSA in the germline V gene. The CDR3 DNA is TGTGCCAGCAGCGACAGGACCTCTGGGGCCAACGTCCTGACTTTC. It yields the protein CASSDRTSGANVLTF. Full variable domain (outside the CDR3, taken from reference TRBV7-2 and TRBJ2-6): GAGVSQSPSNKVTEKGKDVELRCDPISGHTALYWYRQSLGQGLEFLIYFQGNSAPDKSGLPSDRFSAERTGGSVSTLTIQRTQQEDSAVYLCASSDRTSGANVLTFGAGSRLTVL.

The chain couples TRBV2 to TRBJ1-5; TRBD1 agrees at 7 bases. With 7 bases clipped from V and 11 bases from J, the junction kept 8 bases outside the gene matches. The CDR3 is 12 residues long. CDR1 and CDR2 (germline): SNHLY, FYNNEI. The CDR3 loop is CASNMDGQAQHF. Written as DNA, the CDR3 is TGTGCCAGCAATATGGACGGACAGGCCCAGCATTTT.

The chain carries TRBV29-1 and TRBJ1-2, with no clear D. Per germline, CDR1 SQVTM and CDR2 ANQGSEA. The germline V and J ends were trimmed by 5 bases and 3 bases, with 22 bases remaining between them. The CDR3 loop spans 16 amino acids. CDR3 coding DNA: TGCAGCGTTACGCCCCTACGTATGTCGATGGACTATGGCTACACCTTC. Its translation: CSVTPLRMSMDYGYTF.

V usage is TRBV7-9 and J usage is TRBJ1-1; no clear D. Trimming pared 6 bases from V and 11 bases from J, leaving 22 bases between. Germline CDR1 and CDR2: SEHNR and FQNEAQ (reference sequence). The CDR3 is 14 residues long. The CDR3 region is CASRRAEDPQKAFF. The CDR3 DNA reads as TGTGCCAGCAGACGGGCCGAAGACCCGCAGAAGGCTTTCTTT.

J is TRBJ2-1 and V is TRBV19; D possibly uses TRBD1 or TRBD2 (5 bases each). Trimming took off 1 base at V and 9 bases at J, with 7 bases between the two ends. The CDR3 is made up of 12 amino acids. Germline assignment: CDR1 LNHDA and CDR2 SQIVND (reference sequence). As DNA, the CDR3 is TGTGCCAGTAGTATAGTAGGGACTGAGCAGTTCTTC. Translated, it gives CASSIVGTEQFF.

This sequence joins TRBV27 and TRBJ2-1, with D maybe TRBD2 (5 bases). This CDR3 has 16 amino acids. In germline, CDR1 is MNHEY, CDR2 SMNVEV (reference sequence). The V end was cut by 0 bases, the J end by 5 bases, with 14 bases between. CDR3 residues: CASSLSGFGENNEQFF. As DNA, the CDR3 is TGTGCCAGCAGTTTATCGGGATTTGGGGAGAACAATGAGCAGTTCTTC.

This chain connects TRBV19 to TRBJ1-2, with a possible D match to TRBD1 (5 bases). The V gene's germline CDR1 is LNHDA and CDR2 SQIVND (reference sequence). CDR3 length equals 14 residues. The V gene lost 5 bases and the J gene lost 8 bases, with 18 bases spanning the gap. The CDR3 DNA sequence: TGTGCCAGTAGTGAGGGACGGACATTATGGGGCTACACCTTC. This translates into CASSEGRTLWGYTF.

This chain joins TRBV12-1 and TRBJ2-7; the table assigns TRBD1, which was not confirmed against the DNA. TRBV12-1 is classified as a pseudogene. This CDR3 is built from 14 residues. The CDR3 sequence: CASSFNRGSHEQYF. The CDR3 bases are TGTGCCAGCAGCTTTAACAGGGGGAGCCACGAGCAGTACTTC.

V usage is TRBV27 and J usage is TRBJ1-2, with TRBD1 matching over 8 bases. J was trimmed by 5 bases and V by 5 bases; bases with no gene match: 4. CDR3 length: 13 residues. In germline, CDR1 is MNHEY, CDR2 SMNVEV (reference sequence). The CDR3 coding sequence is TGTGCCAGCAGTCCGACAGGGGCTTATGGCTACACCTTC. Translated, it gives CASSPTGAYGYTF.

The chain couples TRBV5-1 to TRBJ2-5; the D is unclear. The V end lost 1 base, the J end lost 4 bases, and 8 bases lay between the germline ends. The V gene's germline CDR1 is SGHRS and CDR2 YFSETQ. CDR3 size: 13 residues. CDR3 sequence (DNA): TGCGCCAGCAGCTTGACCTTCCTAGAGACCCAGTACTTC. This codes for CASSLTFLETQYF. The full variable domain, its missing parts supplied by reference TRBV5-1 and TRBJ2-5, is KAGVTQTPRYLIKTRGQQVTLSCSPISGHRSVSWYQQTPGQGLQFLFEYFSETQRNKGNFPGRFSGRQFSNSRSEMNVSTLELGDSALYLCASSLTFLETQYFGPGTRLLVL.

In its sample, this clone was seen once. The chain employs TRBV6-6 and TRBJ2-1, with D possibly being TRBD1 (6 bases). There are 13 residues in the CDR3. Looked up from germline, CDR1 is MNHNY and CDR2 is SVGAGI (reference sequence). The V end lost 5 bases, the J end lost 6 bases, and 11 bases lay between the germline ends. The CDR3 region has the DNA TGTGCCAGCAGTACAGGGCAACGCAATGAGCAGTTCTTC. Protein product: CASSTGQRNEQFF.